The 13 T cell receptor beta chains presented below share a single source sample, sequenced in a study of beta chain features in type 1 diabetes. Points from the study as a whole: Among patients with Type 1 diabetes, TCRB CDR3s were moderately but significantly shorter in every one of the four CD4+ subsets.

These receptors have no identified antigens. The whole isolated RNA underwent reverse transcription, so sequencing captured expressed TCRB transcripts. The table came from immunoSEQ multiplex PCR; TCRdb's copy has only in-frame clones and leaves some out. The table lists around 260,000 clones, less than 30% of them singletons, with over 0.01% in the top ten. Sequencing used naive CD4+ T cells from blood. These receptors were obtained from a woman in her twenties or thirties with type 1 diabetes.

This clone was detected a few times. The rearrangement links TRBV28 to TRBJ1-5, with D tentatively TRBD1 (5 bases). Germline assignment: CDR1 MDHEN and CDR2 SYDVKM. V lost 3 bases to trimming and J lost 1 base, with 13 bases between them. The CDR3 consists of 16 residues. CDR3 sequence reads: CASSFVGGSSNQPQHF. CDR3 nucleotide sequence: TGTGCCAGCAGTTTTGTCGGGGGATCCAGCAATCAGCCCCAGCATTTT.

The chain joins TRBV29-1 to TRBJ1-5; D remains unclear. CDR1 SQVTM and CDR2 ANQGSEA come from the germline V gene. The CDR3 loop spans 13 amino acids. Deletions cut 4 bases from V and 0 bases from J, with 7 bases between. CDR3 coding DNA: TGCAGCGTTGGGCAGTATAGCAATCAGCCCCAGCATTTT. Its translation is CSVGQYSNQPQHF.

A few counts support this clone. CDR3: CASSSLTGAVGELFF. CDR3 sequence (DNA): TGTGCCAGCAGCTCCCTGACTGGGGCGGTGGGGGAGCTGTTTTTT. The chain recombines TRBV5-4 with TRBJ2-2, with D perhaps TRBD1 (5 bases). V lost 3 bases to trimming and J lost 8 bases, with 17 bases between them. This CDR3 is 15 amino acids long. The V gene's germline CDR1 is SGHNT and CDR2 YYREEE (reference sequence).

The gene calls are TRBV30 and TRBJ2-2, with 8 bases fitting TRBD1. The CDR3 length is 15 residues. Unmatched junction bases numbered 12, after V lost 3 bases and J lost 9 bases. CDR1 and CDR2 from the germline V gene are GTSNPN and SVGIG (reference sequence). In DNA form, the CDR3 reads TGTGCCTGGAGCTCAACCGGGACAGGTATCAGGGAGCTGTTTTTT. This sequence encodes CAWSSTGTGIRELFF.

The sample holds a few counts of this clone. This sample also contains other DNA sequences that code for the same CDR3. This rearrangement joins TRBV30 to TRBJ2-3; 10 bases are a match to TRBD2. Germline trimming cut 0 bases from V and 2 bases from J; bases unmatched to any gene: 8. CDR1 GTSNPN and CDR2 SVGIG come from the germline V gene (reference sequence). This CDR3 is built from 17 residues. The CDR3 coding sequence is TGTGCCTGGAGTGTCAGACGCACTAGCGGGACCACAGATACGCAGTATTTT. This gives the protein CAWSVRRTSGTTDTQYF.

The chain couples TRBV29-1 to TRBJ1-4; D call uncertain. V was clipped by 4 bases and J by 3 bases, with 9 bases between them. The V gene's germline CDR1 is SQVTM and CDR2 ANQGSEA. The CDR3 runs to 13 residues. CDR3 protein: CSVAPVSNEKLFF. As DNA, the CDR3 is TGCAGCGTTGCGCCAGTGTCTAATGAAAAACTGTTTTTT. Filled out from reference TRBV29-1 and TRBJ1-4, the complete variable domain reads SAVISQKPSRDICQRGTSLTIQCQVDSQVTMMFWYRQQPGQSLTLIATANQGSEATYESGFVIDKFPISRPNLTFSTLTVSNMSPEDSSIYLCSVAPVSNEKLFFGSGTQLSVL.

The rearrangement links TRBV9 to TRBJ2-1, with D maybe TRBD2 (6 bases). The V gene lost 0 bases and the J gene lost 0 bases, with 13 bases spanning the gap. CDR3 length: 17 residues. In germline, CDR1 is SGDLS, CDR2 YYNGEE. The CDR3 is CASSVGFGGSSYNEQFF. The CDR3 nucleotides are TGTGCCAGCAGCGTAGGCTTTGGGGGGAGCTCCTACAATGAGCAGTTCTTC.

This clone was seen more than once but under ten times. As DNA, the CDR3 is TGTGCCTTGACAGGGTCCGAGACCCAGTACTTC. This encodes CALTGSETQYF. V usage is TRBV30 and J usage is TRBJ2-5; 7 bases fit TRBD1. V lost 7 bases and J lost 5; bases outside the gene matches: 4. This CDR3 is built from 11 residues. Germline CDR1 GTSNPN, CDR2 SVGIG (reference sequence).

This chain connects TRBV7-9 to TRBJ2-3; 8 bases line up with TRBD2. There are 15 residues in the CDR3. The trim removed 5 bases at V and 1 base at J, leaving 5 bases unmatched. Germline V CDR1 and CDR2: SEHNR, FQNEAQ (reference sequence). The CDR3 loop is CASSHLREGTDTQYF. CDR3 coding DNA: TGTGCCAGCAGCCATTTGCGGGAGGGCACAGATACGCAGTATTTT.

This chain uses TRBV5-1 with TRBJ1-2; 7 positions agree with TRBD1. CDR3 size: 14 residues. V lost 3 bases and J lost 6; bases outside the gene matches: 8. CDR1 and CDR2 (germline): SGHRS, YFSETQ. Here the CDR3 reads CASSWTQTGNGYTF. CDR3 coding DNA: TGCGCCAGCAGCTGGACCCAGACAGGGAATGGCTACACCTTC.

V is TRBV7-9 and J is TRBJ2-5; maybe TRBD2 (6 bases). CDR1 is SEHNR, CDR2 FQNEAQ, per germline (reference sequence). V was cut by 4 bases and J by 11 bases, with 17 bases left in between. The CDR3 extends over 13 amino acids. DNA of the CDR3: TGTGCCAGCAGCTCGAATGGGGGTCGGGAGCAGTACTTC. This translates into CASSSNGGREQYF.

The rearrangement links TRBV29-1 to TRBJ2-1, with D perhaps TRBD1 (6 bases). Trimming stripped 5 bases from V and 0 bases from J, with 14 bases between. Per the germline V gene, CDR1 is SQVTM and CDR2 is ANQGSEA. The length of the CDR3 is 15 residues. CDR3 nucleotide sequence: TGCAGCGTTCCGTCCAGGGGAAACTCCTACAATGAGCAGTTCTTC. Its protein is CSVPSRGNSYNEQFF.

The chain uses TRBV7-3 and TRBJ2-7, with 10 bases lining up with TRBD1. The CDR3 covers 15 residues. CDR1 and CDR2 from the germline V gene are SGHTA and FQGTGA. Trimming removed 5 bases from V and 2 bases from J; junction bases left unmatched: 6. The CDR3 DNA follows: TGTGCCAGCAGCATCGGGACAGGGGATACCTACGAGCAGTACTTC. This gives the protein CASSIGTGDTYEQYF. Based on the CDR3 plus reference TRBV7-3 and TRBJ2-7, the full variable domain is GAGVSQTPSNKVTEKGKYVELRCDPISGHTALYWYRQSLGQGPEFLIYFQGTGAADDSGLPNDRFFAVRPEGSVSTLKIQRTERGDSAVYLCASSIGTGDTYEQYFGPGTRLTVT.